This T cell receptor (beta chain) stems from a study of regulatory T cells in long-lasting Graves disease. Study-level background: The study counted Graves' disease as persistent given over 5 years of antithyroid drugs and positive TSH receptor antibodies. Overall study results and limits: Persistent Graves' patients showed reduced TCR diversity versus newly diagnosed patients.

This clonotype was counted only a few times. Its specificity is not known. A read error may explain this, as a much larger clone is one base away. The CDR3 covers 15 residues. The V gene's germline CDR1 is MDHEN and CDR2 SYDVKM. Library construction for TCR beta used iRepertoire HTBI primers and Arm-PCR of CDR3 regions. Study processing details: Identification across samples found some 60 TRBV and about 13 TRBJ segments. Each CDR3 protein gets one entry after TCRdb re-called the multiplex PCR reads with MiXCR. These V and J calls rely on TCRdb rather than the paper's analysis. The data contain over 450,000 distinct CDR3 sequences, about 22% of them singletons. The time point was: persistent/refractory GD, antithyroid drugs over 5 years with positive TRAb. TCR sequences were obtained from RNA taken from PBMCs. Graves' disease diagnosis relied on American Thyroid Association guidelines.

J is TRBJ2-7 and V is TRBV28, with D maybe TRBD2 (6 bases). The TCR was taken from a female donor with Graves disease. The material sequenced was peripheral blood mononuclear cells (PBMCs), taken when the disease was refractory, from a patient treated with antithyroid drugs. CDR3 sequence: CASSLSGLTGYEQCF. The CDR3, as DNA: TGTGCCAGCAGTTTAAGCGGGCTAACGGGCTACGAGCAGTGCTTC.